This record concerns one TCR beta chain sequence. Its specificity is not known. The data stem from a study of T-cell reconstitution after alpha-beta-depleted transplantation in children. This sample's TCRbeta library carried unique molecular identifier barcodes. MiXCR, run by TCRdb on the PCR reads, gives a single entry per CDR3 protein. Here the sample spans roughly 350,000 distinct CDR3 sequences, around 15% being singletons. With V trimmed by 5 bases and J by 6 bases, 12 bases remained unmatched. There are 16 residues in the CDR3. Germline V gene sequence: CDR1 LNHNV, CDR2 YYDKDF (reference sequence). Findings and limits, study-wide: T-cell counts and diversity at one year following transplant were attributed mainly to newly produced T cells. Expanded graft clones, several hundred of them, were reportedly the source of alpha-beta T cells about two months after transplant. Surviving thymic progenitors and recipient T cells were the source of high TCRbeta diversity at day 60 in some patients.

The material sequenced was PBMCs, mostly from graft donor cells, taken 360 days after TCRalphabeta/CD19-depleted stem cell transplant. The receptor was derived from a male patient aged 2-15 years who had a stem cell transplant for acute lymphoblastic leukemia, so the T cells may come from the graft donor. The rearrangement links TRBV15 to TRBJ2-4, with 8 bases identical to TRBD2. The CDR3 DNA sequence: TGTGCCACCAGCTCGTATCCGGGACTAGATAGAAACATTCAGTACTTC. It is translated as CATSSYPGLDRNIQYF.